The 17 T cell receptor beta chains below come from one sample, sequenced in a study of identical twins. TCRdb itself ran the 5' RACE reads through MiXCR, one entry per CDR3 protein. This sample has around 250,000 distinct CDR3 sequences, with about 13% found just once. These records were also assigned to another study, of yellow fever vaccine responses in identical twins.

Sequencing was carried out using memory (CD45RO+) T cells sorted from blood. The source of these receptors is a woman aged 18-29 years in good health.

In its sample, this clonotype was seen many times. This chain connects TRBV5-1 to TRBJ2-2; either TRBD1 or TRBD2 may supply D (6 bases each). The CDR3 length is 14 residues. Germline V gives CDR1 SGHRS, CDR2 YFSETQ. V lost 5 bases and J 6 bases, leaving 14 bases between the germline ends. The CDR3 reads CASRPPGAAGELFF. Written as DNA, the CDR3 is TGCGCCAGCAGGCCGCCGGGGGCTGCCGGGGAGCTGTTTTTT.

The rearrangement links TRBV4-2 to TRBJ1-1; D unresolved. The germline gives CDR1 LGHNA, CDR2 YNFKEQ. The V and J ends lost 5 bases and 6 bases respectively, with 16 bases between them. The CDR3 is made up of 14 amino acids. This chain's CDR3 is CASSSRRDAPEAFF. For the CDR3, the DNA is TGTGCCAGCAGCTCCAGAAGAGATGCACCTGAAGCTTTCTTT.

This chain uses TRBV5-1 with TRBJ2-4; a possible D gene is TRBD1 (6 bases). CDR3 length: 14 amino acids. Trimming shortened V by 0 bases and J by 10 bases, and 14 bases separated the two germline ends. Per the germline V gene, CDR1 is SGHRS and CDR2 is YFSETQ. Here the CDR3 DNA reads TGCGCCAGCAGCTTGGATTCACAGGGCCGAATTCAGTACTTC. Protein product: CASSLDSQGRIQYF.

This clonotype was picked up many times. The V gene is TRBV9, the J gene TRBJ1-6, with 12 bases lining up with TRBD1. The germline gives CDR1 SGDLS, CDR2 YYNGEE. With 3 bases clipped from V and 12 bases from J, the junction kept 7 bases outside the gene matches. The CDR3 consists of 15 residues. The DNA of the CDR3 is TGTGCCAGCAGCGAGGGGACAGGGGGCTCAGTACCCCTCCACTTT. This codes for CASSEGTGGSVPLHF.

The chain joins TRBV5-1 to TRBJ2-7, with unresolved D. The CDR3 extends over 16 amino acids. V was trimmed by 1 base and J by 0 bases, leaving 14 bases between them. Looked up from germline, CDR1 is SGHRS and CDR2 is YFSETQ. The DNA of the CDR3 is TGCGCCAGCAGCTTGAGTAGGTTGCCCTCCTCCTACGAGCAGTACTTC. It yields the protein CASSLSRLPSSYEQYF. The entire variable domain, with the rest obtained from reference TRBV5-1 and TRBJ2-7, is as follows: KAGVTQTPRYLIKTRGQQVTLSCSPISGHRSVSWYQQTPGQGLQFLFEYFSETQRNKGNFPGRFSGRQFSNSRSEMNVSTLELGDSALYLCASSLSRLPSSYEQYFGPGTRLTVT.

This clonotype occurred a few times. The chain has TRBV15 and TRBJ2-1; 10 nucleotides agree with TRBD2. From germline, CDR1 is LNHNV and CDR2 YYDKDF (reference sequence). V shed 0 bases and J 3 bases; nucleotides not matched to a gene: 2. The CDR3 covers 16 residues. CDR3 DNA sequence: TGTGCCACCAGCAGAGAAAGGACTAGCGGCTACAATGAGCAGTTCTTC. It specifies CATSRERTSGYNEQFF.

In this sample, this clonotype turned up many times. The V and J genes are TRBV20-1 and TRBJ2-5, with a tentative D call TRBD2 (5 bases). CDR1 is DFQATT, CDR2 SNEGSKA, per germline (reference sequence). This CDR3 comprises 13 residues. With 5 bases removed from V and 1 base from J, the gap between germline ends came to 11 bases. CDR3 residues: CSAEEASQETQYF. The CDR3, as DNA: TGCAGTGCTGAGGAGGCGAGCCAAGAGACCCAGTACTTC.

This sequence joins TRBV29-1 and TRBJ2-7; possible D gene TRBD2, 6 bases. This CDR3 is built from 12 residues. V gave up 1 base and J gave up 3 bases, with 7 bases separating them. Germline V lookup: CDR1 SQVTM, CDR2 ANQGSEA. CDR3 sequence (DNA): TGCAGCGTTGAAGTGGGGGGCTACGAGCAGTACTTC. Encoded protein: CSVEVGGYEQYF.

This clonotype was detected a few times. This chain connects TRBV7-6 to TRBJ2-2; TRBD1 is a possible D gene (5 bases). Germline values: CDR1 SGHVS, CDR2 FNYEAQ. V was trimmed by 0 bases and J by 1 base, leaving 9 bases between them. CDR3 length: 16 residues. CDR3 coding DNA: TGTGCCAGCAGCTTAGCAGGGGTCTTGAACACCGGGGAGCTGTTTTTT. Protein sequence: CASSLAGVLNTGELFF. The full variable domain, in which reference TRBV7-6 and TRBJ2-2 provide the parts outside the CDR3, is GAGVSQSPRYKVTKRGQDVALRCDPISGHVSLYWYRQALGQGPEFLTYFNYEAQQDKSGLPNDRFSAERPEGSISTLTIQRTEQRDSAMYRCASSLAGVLNTGELFFGEGSRLTVL.

This clonotype was counted between two and nine times. The chain uses TRBV2 and TRBJ1-2; TRBD1 is a possible D gene (5 bases). CDR1 and CDR2 (germline): SNHLY, FYNNEI. V was trimmed by 4 bases and J by 8 bases, leaving 11 bases between them. This CDR3 contains 12 residues. Here the CDR3 reads CASSAGDSGYTF. Here the CDR3 DNA reads TGTGCCAGCAGTGCGGGGGATTCGGGCTACACCTTC.

A note on this clonotype: No conserved phenylalanine or tryptophan ends this CDR3, so it is likely a read error. The rearrangement uses TRBV20-1 and TRBJ2-7, with D perhaps TRBD1 or TRBD2 (6 bases each). Trimming pared 6 bases from V and 2 bases from J, leaving 14 bases between. Germline-derived CDR1 and CDR2 are DFQATT and SNEGSKA (reference sequence). This CDR3 spans 13 amino acids. CDR3 sequence: CSAPGADTYEQYL. The CDR3 DNA reads TGCAGTGCCCCGGGGGCCGATACCTACGAGCAGTACTTG.

The rearrangement uses TRBV5-1 and TRBJ1-4; D is perhaps TRBD1 (6 bases). Germline loops: CDR1 SGHRS, CDR2 YFSETQ. Trimming cost V 4 bases and J 3 bases, with 16 bases left between them. The length of the CDR3 is 16 residues. The CDR3 region is CASSLQGVEANEKLFF. DNA of the CDR3: TGCGCCAGCAGCCTACAGGGTGTAGAAGCTAATGAAAAACTGTTTTTT.

As DNA, the CDR3 is TGTGCCAGCAGCTTAGAGCCAGGGAGGATAACGTCCTACGAGCAGTACTTC. It is translated as CASSLEPGRITSYEQYF. V gene TRBV7-2 combines with J gene TRBJ2-7; the D gene is possibly TRBD2 (6 bases). The V and J ends lost 1 base and 1 base respectively, with 17 bases between them. The germline V gene encodes CDR1 SGHTA and CDR2 FQGNSA. This CDR3 is 17 amino acids long. Supplemented by reference TRBV7-2 and TRBJ2-7, the full variable domain reads GAGVSQSPSNKVTEKGKDVELRCDPISGHTALYWYRQSLGQGLEFLIYFQGNSAPDKSGLPSDRFSAERTGGSVSTLTIQRTQQEDSAVYLCASSLEPGRITSYEQYFGPGTRLTVT.

This clonotype was detected a few times. The chain carries TRBV28 and TRBJ1-2; no reliable D call. Between the trimmed V and J ends, which lost 8 bases and 4 bases, there was a span of 8 bases. Germline CDR1 reads MDHEN; CDR2 reads SYDVKM. The CDR3 loop spans 11 amino acids. CDR3 region: CASGRVYGYTF. The CDR3 DNA is TGTGCCAGCGGTCGAGTCTATGGCTACACCTTC.

This clonotype was observed many times. V usage is TRBV4-3 and J usage is TRBJ2-1; no firm D call. The CDR3 totals 12 residues. Germline V lookup: CDR1 LGHNA, CDR2 YSLEER. V gave up 3 bases and J gave up 7 bases, with 7 bases separating them. Written as DNA, the CDR3 is TGCGCCAGCAGCCACGAAACTAATGAGCAGTTCTTC. Protein product: CASSHETNEQFF.

V gene TRBV6-1 combines with J gene TRBJ2-1; a possible D gene is TRBD2 (7 bases). V was shortened by 9 bases and J by 9 bases, with 21 bases between the two germline ends. The CDR3 is 14 residues long. The germline V gene encodes CDR1 MNHNS and CDR2 SASEGT. CDR3 residues: CASRGRGTGGEQFF. The CDR3 DNA is TGTGCCAGTCGGGGGCGGGGGACGGGTGGTGAGCAGTTCTTC.

This clonotype came up many times. V is TRBV2 and J is TRBJ2-3, with D tentatively TRBD2 (6 bases). The V end lost 0 bases, the J end lost 3 bases, and 13 bases lay between the germline ends. Germline V gene data show CDR1 as SNHLY and CDR2 as FYNNEI. The CDR3 sequence is 16 residues long. The DNA for the CDR3 is TGTGCCAGCAGTGAAGCGCGGGGAGGATGGACAGATACGCAGTATTTT. This sequence encodes CASSEARGGWTDTQYF. The variable domain in full, completed from reference TRBV2 and TRBJ2-3, reads EPEVTQTPSHQVTQMGQEVILRCVPISNHLYFYWYRQILGQKVEFLVSFYNNEISEKSEIFDDQFSVERPDGSNFTLKIRSTKLEDSAMYFCASSEARGGWTDTQYFGPGTRLTVL.